A single T cell receptor beta chain is shown here with its context. Its antigen is unknown. The sample holds no much larger clone one base away, and base qualities are not on file. The record originates from a study of T cell repertoires in cytomegalovirus infection (dated by TCRdb to about 2019). For the study in its entirety: Alongside well-studied HLA-B-restricted epitopes, the peptide stimulations were aimed at recently identified HLA-C-restricted CMV epitopes, whose presentation resists viral immunomodulation. Donor HLA type was relevant to the analysis, as public TCR beta signatures indicated carriage of CMV infection together with the matching HLA type. Here is what the overall study found, with its caveats: In the ex vivo response, HLA-C-restricted CMV-specific TCR beta clonotypes were dominant, and in two of eight donors the single most frequent clonotype came from this HLA-C-restricted group. In both this cohort and an independent cohort of approximately 350 donors, the cumulative frequency of public TCR beta family members distinguished carriers of CMV infection plus the relevant HLA type.

For sequencing, an Illumina HiSeq 1500 was employed. In-frame beta chains were kept once TCRdb had trimmed the public reads at Q25 with fastp and called clones with MiXCR. A single entry per CDR3 protein holds the most common genes and DNA from its merged rows. The table for this sample lists 100,000 to 150,000 distinct CDR3 sequences; over 25% of them were counted only once. 58% of the sample belongs to the ten largest clones. In the germline V gene (reference sequence), CDR1 corresponds to SEHNR and CDR2 to FQNEAQ. V sheds 5 bases and J sheds 0 bases, leaving 14 bases between their ends. The CDR3 runs 16 residues from the cysteine to the phenylalanine. Only the CDR3 portion is preserved as DNA: 48 bases, with reading frame beginning at the first base. Explained via the paper, the treatment or condition label denotes: in vitro stimulation with specific CMV peptide epitopes to enrich CMV-specific T cells.

Recombination connected TRBV7-9 to TRBJ2-4; the D region possibly corresponds to TRBD1 (6 bases align). This receptor was taken from a human donor in good health (CMV status not recorded). Some clones in this sample may be carry-over from other donors' samples. The sample consisted of CD8+ T cells from cultured PBMCs, taken from culture after CMV antigen stimulation. CDR3 protein: CASSTRQDLAKNIQYF. The DNA is TGTGCCAGCAGCACCCGACAGGACCTAGCCAAAAACATTCAGTACTTC.